The 18 T cell receptor beta chains in this list originate from one sample, sequenced in a study of T cells in Graves' hyperthyroidism and ophthalmopathy. What was amplified from RNA transcripts were TCR beta CDR3 regions. HTBI primers were used for first-round RT-PCR of the TCR CDR3. TCRdb used MiXCR to reprocess the multiplex PCR reads, holding one entry per CDR3 protein. The sample includes around 580,000 distinct CDR3 sequences, 40% to 55% of them seen just once. Input material: peripheral blood or thyroid tissue (not recorded which). The receptors derive from a woman aged 18-29 years with Graves' hyperthyroidism.

The chain is built from TRBV27 and TRBJ2-5; 8 bases align to TRBD2. The V gene end was trimmed by 1 base and the J gene end by 5 bases; junction bases not matched to a gene: 9. The CDR3 loop spans 16 amino acids. Germline loops: CDR1 MNHEY, CDR2 SMNVEV (reference sequence). The CDR3 DNA reads as TGTGCCAGCAGTTTATGGAGCGGGAGAGCGGGTGAGACCCAGTACTTC. Amino acid sequence: CASSLWSGRAGETQYF.

About this clonotype: A read error may explain this, as a much larger clone is one base away. The chain is built from TRBV4-1 and TRBJ1-2; D gene ambiguous. Trimming took 0 bases from V and 3 from J, leaving 14 bases between them. The CDR3 totals 16 residues. Germline-derived CDR1 and CDR2 are MGHRA and YSYEKL. The DNA for the CDR3 is TGCGCCAGCAGCCAAGAAATGGAAAGTGGGTACTATGGCTACACCTTC. Translating it yields CASSQEMESGYYGYTF.

The genes are TRBV7-9 and TRBJ2-6, with a possible D match to TRBD1 (6 bases). Germline V gene data show CDR1 as SEHNR and CDR2 as FQNEAQ (reference sequence). This CDR3 comprises 18 residues. The V end was cut by 5 bases, the J end by 0 bases, with 17 bases between. CDR3 amino acids: CASSQTGATSSGANVLTF. The CDR3 DNA reads TGTGCCAGCAGCCAGACAGGCGCTACCAGCTCTGGGGCCAACGTCCTGACTTTC.

This clonotype was counted only a few times. V is TRBV2 and J is TRBJ2-3; D possibly corresponds to TRBD1 (6 bases). This CDR3 region has 14 residues. Germline V gene sequence: CDR1 SNHLY, CDR2 FYNNEI. V gave up 0 bases and J gave up 5 bases, with 9 bases separating them. The CDR3 DNA is TGTGCCAGCAGTGAAGCGGGGGCAAGAGATACGCAGTATTTT. Protein product: CASSEAGARDTQYF.

The genes are TRBV7-2 and TRBJ2-7, with 10 bases aligning to TRBD2. Germline V CDR1 and CDR2: SGHTA, FQGNSA. This CDR3 contains 15 residues. The V segment lost 5 bases and the J segment 0 bases; nucleotides outside the gene matches: 4. CDR3: CASSRAGGPSYEQYF. DNA for the CDR3: TGTGCCAGCAGCCGAGCGGGAGGGCCCTCCTACGAGCAGTACTTC.

In its sample, this clonotype was seen a few times. The J gene is TRBJ2-2, the V gene TRBV5-4; D ambiguous. V dropped 4 bases and J dropped 8 bases, with 9 bases sitting between them. Germline V gene lookup returns CDR1 SGHNT and CDR2 YYREEE (reference sequence). The CDR3 extends over 12 amino acids. CDR3 residues: CASSVLRGELFF. The CDR3 region has the DNA TGTGCCAGCAGCGTCCTGAGGGGGGAGCTGTTTTTT.

The rearrangement joins TRBV5-1 to TRBJ2-2; TRBD2 matches 8 bases. V shed 2 bases and J 11 bases; nucleotides not matched to a gene: 8. The CDR3 consists of 14 residues. CDR1 SGHRS and CDR2 YFSETQ come from the germline V gene. In DNA form, the CDR3 reads TGCGCCAGCAGCTTAGCGGGGGCCTCCTACGAGCTGTTTTTT. It yields the protein CASSLAGASYELFF.

The rearrangement uses TRBV29-1 and TRBJ1-2; 9 nucleotides align to TRBD1. With V trimmed by 4 bases and J by 12 bases, 3 bases remained unmatched. CDR3 length: 10 amino acids. Germline V gene lookup returns CDR1 SQVTM and CDR2 ANQGSEA. This chain's CDR3 is CSVGGDRDTF. The CDR3, as DNA: TGCAGCGTTGGCGGGGACAGGGACACCTTC. The entire variable domain, with the rest obtained from reference TRBV29-1 and TRBJ1-2, is as follows: SAVISQKPSRDICQRGTSLTIQCQVDSQVTMMFWYRQQPGQSLTLIATANQGSEATYESGFVIDKFPISRPNLTFSTLTVSNMSPEDSSIYLCSVGGDRDTFGSGTRLTVV.

This clonotype showed up many times. In DNA, the CDR3 is TGTGCCAGCAGTTTGGGAGGGCACGAAAAACTGTTTTTT. Encoded protein: CASSLGGHEKLFF. V usage is TRBV12-3 or TRBV12-4 and J usage is TRBJ1-4; no reliable D call. The ends were cut back, 3 bases at V and 8 bases at J, with 10 bases in the middle. This CDR3 contains 13 residues.

This clonotype has just a few counts. This chain connects TRBV18 to TRBJ1-1; D is unresolved. V shed 3 bases and J shed 4 bases, with 6 bases lying between them. CDR3 size: 12 residues. The germline V gene has CDR1 KGHSH and CDR2 LQKENI. This CDR3 is CASSPSVTEAFF. The CDR3 DNA reads as TGTGCCAGCTCACCTTCAGTCACTGAAGCTTTCTTT. The whole variable domain, filled in from reference TRBV18 and TRBJ1-1, reads NAGVMQNPRHLVRRRGQEARLRCSPMKGHSHVYWYRQLPEEGLKFMVYLQKENIIDESGMPKERFSAEFPKEGPSILRIQQVVRGDSAAYFCASSPSVTEAFFGQGTRLTVV.

Comment on this clonotype: Given a much more abundant clone one base away, this may be a read error. This chain uses TRBV11-2 with TRBJ1-1; D gene ambiguous. The CDR3 is made up of 15 amino acids. The germline CDR1 and CDR2 sequences are SGHAT and FQNNGV. CDR3 in amino acids: CGSSLALLTWTEAFF. As DNA, the CDR3 is TGTGGCAGCAGCTTAGCCCTCCTTACCTGGACTGAAGCTTTCTTT.

As concerns this clonotype: This could be a read error, since a much larger clone is one nucleotide away. The chain is built from TRBV6-6 and TRBJ2-7; TRBD2 agrees at 10 bases. CDR1 and CDR2 (germline): MNHNY, SVGAGI (reference sequence). Trimming cost V 3 bases and J 2 bases; bases outside gene matches: 4. The CDR3 consists of 15 residues. CDR3 protein: CASSYSGTSAYEQYF. Written as DNA, the CDR3 is TGTGCCAGCAGTTATAGCGGGACTAGCGCCTACGAGCAGTACTTC.

The CDR3 coding sequence is TGTGCTAGTGGTTTAACTAATGAAAAACTGTTTTTT. Encoded protein: CASGLTNEKLFF. V gene TRBV12-5 combines with J gene TRBJ1-4; D call uncertain. V lost 3 bases and J 1 base, leaving 0 bases between the germline ends. From germline, CDR1 is LGHNT and CDR2 FRNRAP. CDR3 length: 12 amino acids. Full variable domain (remainder filled in from reference TRBV12-5 and TRBJ1-4): DARVTQTPRHKVTEMGQEVTMRCQPILGHNTVFWYRQTMMQGLELLAYFRNRAPLDDSGMPKDRFSAEMPDATLATLKIQPSEPRDSAVYFCASGLTNEKLFFGSGTQLSVL.

This clonotype showed up many times. The chain combines TRBV6-5 with TRBJ2-6; D could derive from TRBD1 or TRBD2 (6 bases each). Looked up from germline, CDR1 is MNHEY and CDR2 is SVGAGI. The germline V and J ends were trimmed by 5 bases and 2 bases, with 16 bases remaining between them. The CDR3 spans 17 residues. CDR3 DNA: TGTGCCAGCAGTCTTAGGGGGACTGGAACTGGGGCCAACGTCCTGACTTTC. Amino acids: CASSLRGTGTGANVLTF.

This clonotype was recorded at least ten times. The chain recombines TRBV7-8 with TRBJ2-2; D is possibly TRBD1 (6 bases). The V end was cut by 2 bases, the J end by 5 bases, with 12 bases between. The CDR3 has 15 amino acids. Germline-derived CDR1 and CDR2 are SGHVS and FQNEAQ. The CDR3 nucleotides are TGTGCCAGCAGCTTAATGGGCAGGGGTACCGGGGAGCTGTTTTTT. This gives the protein CASSLMGRGTGELFF.

This clonotype was detected ten times or more. The chain has TRBV4-2 and TRBJ2-2; TRBD2 matches at 12 bases. The germline CDR1 and CDR2 sequences are LGHNA and YNFKEQ. The CDR3 contains 18 residues. V lost 2 bases to trimming and J lost 6 bases; unmatched junction nucleotides: 10. CDR3 coding DNA: TGTGCCAGCAGCCAACGGTCTAGCGGGAGGGGTAGGGCCGGGGAGCTGTTTTTT. Protein: CASSQRSSGRGRAGELFF.

This clonotype was seen many times. The J gene is TRBJ2-5, the V gene TRBV20-1, with D possibly called TRBD1 or TRBD2 (5 bases each). Trimming pared 3 bases from V and 3 bases from J, leaving 11 bases between. Germline CDR1 reads DFQATT; CDR2 reads SNEGSKA (reference sequence). The CDR3 consists of 13 residues. CDR3 protein: CSASGDGEETQYF. The CDR3 DNA sequence: TGCAGTGCTAGTGGGGACGGAGAAGAGACCCAGTACTTC.

To note about this clonotype: In this CDR3 the conserved last residue, phenylalanine or tryptophan, is missing, so a read error is likely. The DNA is left out, because the CDR3 cannot be placed on it with certainty; the CDR3 is given as TCRdb lists it. The chain is built from TRBV7-2 and TRBJ2-2; TRBD2 is the table's D call and was not checked against the DNA. Germline lookup yields CDR1 SGHTA and CDR2 FQGNSA. The CDR3 has 9 residues if both end residues are counted. This CDR3 is CASSRESWE.